This T cell receptor (beta chain) was identified in a study of cytomegalovirus exposure and HLA in healthy donors. This CDR3 contains 16 residues. V lost 4 bases, J lost 10 bases, and 10 bases stayed unmatched. Germline CDR1 SGDLS, CDR2 YYNGEE. Assay used: immunoSEQ multiplex PCR; TCRdb lists only in-frame clones, some missing. This table has about 160,000 clones, 84% appearing once. The sequence was collected from a man between 25 and 39 years old in good health and CMV-seropositive. The source material was PBMCs. The chain recombines TRBV9 with TRBJ2-1; the match to TRBD2 covers 14 bases. CDR3 sequence: CASSPRGLAGAGEQFF. CDR3 sequence (DNA): TGTGCCAGCAGCCCTAGGGGACTAGCGGGAGCTGGAGAGCAGTTCTTC.